This T cell receptor beta chain was obtained from a study of blood T cell repertoires in COVID-19. Turning to the study itself: Acute-phase and convalescent COVID-19 samples originated in the United States, Italy and Spain.

Per germline, CDR1 MNHNY and CDR2 SVGAGI (reference sequence). V shed 7 bases and J shed 4 bases, with 10 bases lying between them. This CDR3 region has 13 residues. In the original analysis: Reference gene primer amplification in the assay estimated nucleated cell counts. Data came from immunoSEQ multiplex PCR; TCRdb stores just in-frame clones and leaves some out. V, J and clone size are taken as reported in that table, and D and trimming were inferred from the DNA itself. The sample comprises around 130,000 clones, less than 90% of which are singletons, and more than 1.2% rests with the top ten. Sequencing was done on a sample of peripheral blood. This TCR came from a man aged 60 to 75 with acute or convalescent COVID-19. V usage is TRBV6-6 and J usage is TRBJ2-2, with no clear D. The CDR3 loop reads CASNSPGTGELFF. CDR3 in DNA: TGTGCCAGCAATTCCCCGGGCACCGGGGAGCTGTTTTTT.